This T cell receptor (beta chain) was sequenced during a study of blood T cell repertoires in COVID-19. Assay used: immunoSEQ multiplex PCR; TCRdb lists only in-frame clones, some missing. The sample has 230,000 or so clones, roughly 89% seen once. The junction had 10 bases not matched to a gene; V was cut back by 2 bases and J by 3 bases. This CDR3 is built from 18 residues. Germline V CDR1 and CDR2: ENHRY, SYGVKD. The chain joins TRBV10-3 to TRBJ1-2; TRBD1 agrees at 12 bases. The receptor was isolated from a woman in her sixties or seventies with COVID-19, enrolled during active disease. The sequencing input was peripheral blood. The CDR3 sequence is CAISEDRDRGRKDYGYTF. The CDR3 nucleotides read TGTGCCATCAGTGAGGACCGGGACAGGGGGCGCAAGGACTATGGCTACACCTTC.